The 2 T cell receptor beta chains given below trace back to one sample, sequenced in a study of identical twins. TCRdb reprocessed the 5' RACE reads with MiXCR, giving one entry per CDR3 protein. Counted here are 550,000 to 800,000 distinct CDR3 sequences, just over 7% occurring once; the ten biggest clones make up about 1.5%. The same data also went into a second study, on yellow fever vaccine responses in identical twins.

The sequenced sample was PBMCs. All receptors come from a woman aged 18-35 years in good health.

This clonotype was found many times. The CDR3 sequence is CAISESAGSGNTIYF. DNA of the CDR3: TGTGCCATCAGTGAGTCGGCAGGGTCTGGAAACACCATATATTTT. The chain is built from TRBV10-3 and TRBJ1-3, with D perhaps matching TRBD1 (5 bases). Germline assignment: CDR1 ENHRY and CDR2 SYGVKD. The CDR3 is 15 residues long. V was trimmed by 0 bases and J by 1 base, leaving 7 bases between them.

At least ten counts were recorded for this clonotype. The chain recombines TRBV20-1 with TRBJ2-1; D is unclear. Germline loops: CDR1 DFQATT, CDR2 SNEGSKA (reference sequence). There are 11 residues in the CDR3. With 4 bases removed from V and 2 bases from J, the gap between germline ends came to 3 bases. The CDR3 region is CSATTYNEQFF. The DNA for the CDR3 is TGCAGTGCTACGACCTACAATGAGCAGTTCTTC.